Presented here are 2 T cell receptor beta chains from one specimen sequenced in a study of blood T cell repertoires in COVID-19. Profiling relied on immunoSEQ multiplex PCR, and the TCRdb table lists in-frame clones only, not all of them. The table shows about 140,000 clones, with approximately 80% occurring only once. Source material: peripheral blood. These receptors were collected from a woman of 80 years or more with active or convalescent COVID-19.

Here the CDR3 DNA reads TGTGCCAGCAGCGGGGGGACAGGGAGGACCGGGGAGCTGTTTTTT. Amino acid sequence: CASSGGTGRTGELFF. The chain is built from TRBV5-5 and TRBJ2-2; the match to TRBD1 covers 9 bases. The CDR3 has 15 amino acids. J lost 5 bases, V lost 4 bases, and 6 bases had no gene match. CDR1 is SGHKS, CDR2 YYEKEE, per germline (reference sequence).

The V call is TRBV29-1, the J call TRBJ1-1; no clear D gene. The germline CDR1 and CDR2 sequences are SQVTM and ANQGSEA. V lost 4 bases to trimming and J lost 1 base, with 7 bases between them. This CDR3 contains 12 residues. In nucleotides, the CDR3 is TGCAGCGTTGTTCCCGGGAACACTGAAGCTTTCTTT. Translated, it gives CSVVPGNTEAFF.